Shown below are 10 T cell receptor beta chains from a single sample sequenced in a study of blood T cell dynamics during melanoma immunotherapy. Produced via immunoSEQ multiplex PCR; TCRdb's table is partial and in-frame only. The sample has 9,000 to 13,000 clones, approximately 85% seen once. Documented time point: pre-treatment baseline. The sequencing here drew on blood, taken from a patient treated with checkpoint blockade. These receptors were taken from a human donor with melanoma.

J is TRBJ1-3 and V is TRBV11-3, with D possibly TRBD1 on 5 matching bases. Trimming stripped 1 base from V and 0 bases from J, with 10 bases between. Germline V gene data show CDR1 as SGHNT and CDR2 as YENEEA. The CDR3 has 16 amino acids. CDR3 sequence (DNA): TGTGCCAGCAGCTTAGGAGGGGCCGACTCTGGAAACACCATATATTTT. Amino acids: CASSLGGADSGNTIYF.

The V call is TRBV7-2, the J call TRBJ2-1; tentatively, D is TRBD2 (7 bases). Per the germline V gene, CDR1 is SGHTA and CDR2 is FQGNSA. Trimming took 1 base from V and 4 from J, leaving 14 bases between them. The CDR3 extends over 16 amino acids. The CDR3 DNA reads TGTGCCAGCAGCTTAGTGGCGCGGGGGCCTTACAATGAGCAGTTCTTC. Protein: CASSLVARGPYNEQFF.

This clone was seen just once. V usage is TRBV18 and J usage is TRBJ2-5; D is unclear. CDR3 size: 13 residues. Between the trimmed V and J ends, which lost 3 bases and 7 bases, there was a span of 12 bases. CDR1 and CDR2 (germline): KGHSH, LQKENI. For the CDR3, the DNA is TGTGCCAGCTCACCCCGAGGCCCTGGGACCCAGTACTTC. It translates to CASSPRGPGTQYF.

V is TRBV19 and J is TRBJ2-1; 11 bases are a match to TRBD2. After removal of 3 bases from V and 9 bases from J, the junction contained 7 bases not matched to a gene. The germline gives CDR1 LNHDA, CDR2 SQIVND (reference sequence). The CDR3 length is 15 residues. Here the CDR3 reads CASSMRLAGQIEQFF. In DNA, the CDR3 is TGTGCCAGTAGTATGAGACTAGCGGGGCAGATTGAGCAGTTCTTC.

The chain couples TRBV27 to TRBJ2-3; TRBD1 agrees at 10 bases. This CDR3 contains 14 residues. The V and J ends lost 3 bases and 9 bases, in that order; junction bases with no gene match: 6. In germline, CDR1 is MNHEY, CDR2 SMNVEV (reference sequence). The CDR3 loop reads CASSLWDRGGTQYF. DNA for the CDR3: TGTGCCAGCAGTTTGTGGGACAGGGGAGGGACGCAGTATTTT.

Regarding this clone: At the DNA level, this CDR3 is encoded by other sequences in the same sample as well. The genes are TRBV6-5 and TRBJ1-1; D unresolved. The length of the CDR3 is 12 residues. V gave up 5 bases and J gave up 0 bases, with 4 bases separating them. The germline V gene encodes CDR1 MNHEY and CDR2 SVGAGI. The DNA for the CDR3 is TGTGCCAGCAGTCAGATGAACACTGAAGCTTTCTTT. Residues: CASSQMNTEAFF.

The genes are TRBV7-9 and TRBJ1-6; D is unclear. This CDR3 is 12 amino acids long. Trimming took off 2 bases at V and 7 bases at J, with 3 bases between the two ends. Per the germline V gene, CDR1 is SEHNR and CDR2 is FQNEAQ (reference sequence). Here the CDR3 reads CASSLYNSPLHF. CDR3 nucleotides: TGTGCCAGCAGCTTATACAATTCACCCCTCCACTTT.

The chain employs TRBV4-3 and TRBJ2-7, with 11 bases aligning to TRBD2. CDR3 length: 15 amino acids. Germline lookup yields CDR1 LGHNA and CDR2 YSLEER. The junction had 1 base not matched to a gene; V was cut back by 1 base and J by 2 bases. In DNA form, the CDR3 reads TGCGCCAGCAGCCAAGGACTAGCGGGGCCCTACGAGCAGTACTTC. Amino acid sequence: CASSQGLAGPYEQYF.

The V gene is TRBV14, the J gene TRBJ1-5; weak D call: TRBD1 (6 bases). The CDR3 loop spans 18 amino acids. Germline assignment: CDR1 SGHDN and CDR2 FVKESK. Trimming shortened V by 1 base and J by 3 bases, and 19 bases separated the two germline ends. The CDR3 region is CASSQVCTNQGPNQPQHF. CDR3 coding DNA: TGTGCCAGCAGCCAAGTATGTACAAATCAGGGGCCCAATCAGCCCCAGCATTTT.

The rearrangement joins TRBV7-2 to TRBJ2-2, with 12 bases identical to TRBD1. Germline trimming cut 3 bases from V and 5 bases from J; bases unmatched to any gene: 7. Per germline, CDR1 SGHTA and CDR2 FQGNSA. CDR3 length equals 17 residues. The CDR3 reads CASSFKGQGAGTGELFF. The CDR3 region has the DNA TGTGCCAGCAGCTTCAAGGGACAGGGGGCGGGAACCGGGGAGCTGTTTTTT.